The rows below give T cell receptor beta chains drawn from one sample of a study of cytomegalovirus exposure and HLA in healthy donors. Produced via immunoSEQ multiplex PCR; TCRdb's table is partial and in-frame only. Among some 200,000 clones listed, 65% to 85% were seen once. The sequencing sample was made of PBMCs. All receptors derive from a female donor in good health and CMV-seronegative. The CDR3 runs from the conserved cysteine through the conserved F or W. Each record gives: J gene, D gene, clone size, V gene, CDR3 protein, CDR3 DNA. The D gene is left open where the match is weak. Size values are once, few and many counts, or a class for expanded clones, and some rows have none.

j_gene: TRBJ1-4; d_gene: -; abundance: -; v_gene: TRBV5-1; CDR3aa: CASSLGQATNEKLFF; CDR3nt: TGCGCCAGCAGCTTGGGACAAGCAACTAATGAAAAACTGTTTTTT
j_gene: TRBJ2-2; d_gene: TRBD1; abundance: -; v_gene: TRBV28; CDR3aa: CASSSPGQGTGELFF; CDR3nt: TGTGCCAGCAGTTCACCCGGACAGGGAACCGGGGAGCTGTTTTTT
j_gene: TRBJ2-1; d_gene: TRBD2; abundance: -; v_gene: TRBV30; CDR3aa: CAWSGSGSFYNEQFF; CDR3nt: TGTGCCTGGAGTGGAAGCGGGAGTTTCTACAATGAGCAGTTCTTC
j_gene: TRBJ2-5; d_gene: -; abundance: -; v_gene: TRBV28; CDR3aa: CASSFSLGTETQYF; CDR3nt: TGTGCCAGCAGTTTCTCCCTAGGAACAGAGACCCAGTACTTC
j_gene: TRBJ1-1; d_gene: -; abundance: -; v_gene: TRBV19; CDR3aa: CASSTIQGTEAFF; CDR3nt: TGTGCCAGTAGTACAATCCAGGGGACTGAAGCTTTCTTT
j_gene: TRBJ2-7; d_gene: -; abundance: -; v_gene: TRBV7-6; CDR3aa: CASSRVGQGGGYEQYF; CDR3nt: TGTGCCAGCAGCCGGGTGGGCCAGGGGGGCGGATACGAGCAGTACTTC
j_gene: TRBJ2-7; d_gene: TRBD2; abundance: -; v_gene: TRBV7-6; CDR3aa: CASSLRASGGSSYEQYF; CDR3nt: TGTGCCAGCAGCTTGAGAGCTAGCGGGGGTAGTTCCTACGAGCAGTACTTC
j_gene: TRBJ1-1; d_gene: TRBD1; abundance: -; v_gene: TRBV7-9; CDR3aa: CASSLRTGFEVSEAFF; CDR3nt: TGTGCCAGCAGCCTTCGGACAGGGTTTGAGGTGTCTGAAGCTTTCTTT
j_gene: TRBJ2-7; d_gene: TRBD2; abundance: -; v_gene: TRBV9; CDR3aa: CASSVDLAGVYEQYF; CDR3nt: TGTGCCAGCAGCGTAGACCTAGCGGGAGTATACGAGCAGTACTTC
j_gene: TRBJ2-7; d_gene: TRBD2; abundance: -; v_gene: TRBV7-2; CDR3aa: CASSLVASGRSSYEQYF; CDR3nt: TGTGCCAGCAGCTTAGTGGCTAGCGGGCGGAGCTCCTACGAGCAGTACTTC
j_gene: TRBJ1-5; d_gene: -; abundance: -; v_gene: TRBV6-1; CDR3aa: CASSEAWTTTNQPQHF; CDR3nt: TGTGCCAGCAGTGAAGCCTGGACAACGACCAATCAGCCCCAGCATTTT
j_gene: TRBJ2-5; d_gene: TRBD1; abundance: few; v_gene: TRBV6-5; CDR3aa: CASSPSQGVGETQYF; CDR3nt: TGTGCCAGCAGTCCTAGTCAGGGGGTGGGAGAGACCCAGTACTTC
j_gene: TRBJ2-3; d_gene: -; abundance: few; v_gene: TRBV7-6; CDR3aa: CASSLSGGASTDTQYF; CDR3nt: TGTGCCAGCAGCTTATCCGGGGGTGCTAGCACAGATACGCAGTATTTT
j_gene: TRBJ1-2; d_gene: TRBD1; abundance: -; v_gene: TRBV29-1; CDR3aa: CSVAGTAYGYTF; CDR3nt: TGCAGCGTCGCCGGGACAGCTTATGGCTACACCTTC
j_gene: TRBJ2-1; d_gene: -; abundance: -; v_gene: TRBV5-1; CDR3aa: CASSLVPGVYNEQFF; CDR3nt: TGCGCCAGCAGCTTGGTTCCGGGGGTCTACAATGAGCAGTTCTTC
j_gene: TRBJ2-2; d_gene: TRBD1; abundance: -; v_gene: TRBV5-1; CDR3aa: CASTGTANTGELFF; CDR3nt: TGCGCCAGCACCGGGACAGCGAACACCGGGGAGCTGTTTTTT
j_gene: TRBJ2-1; d_gene: TRBD2; abundance: few; v_gene: TRBV5-4; CDR3aa: CASSVSGMKHNEQFF; CDR3nt: TGTGCCAGCAGCGTTAGCGGGATGAAACACAATGAGCAGTTCTTC
j_gene: TRBJ2-3; d_gene: TRBD2; abundance: -; v_gene: TRBV2; CDR3aa: CASKASGGGDTQYF; CDR3nt: TGTGCCAGCAAGGCTAGCGGGGGGGGAGATACGCAGTATTTT
j_gene: TRBJ1-2; d_gene: TRBD1; abundance: -; v_gene: TRBV2; CDR3aa: CASITTGGAGYTF; CDR3nt: TGTGCCAGCATTACGACAGGGGGCGCCGGCTACACCTTC
j_gene: TRBJ2-7; d_gene: TRBD1; abundance: -; v_gene: TRBV27; CDR3aa: CASSLQGDPTYEQYF; CDR3nt: TGTGCCAGCAGTCTCCAGGGGGACCCTACCTACGAGCAGTACTTC
j_gene: TRBJ1-2; d_gene: -; abundance: -; v_gene: TRBV30; CDR3aa: CAWSVGPGYGYTF; CDR3nt: TGTGCCTGGAGTGTTGGGCCAGGCTACGGCTACACCTTC
j_gene: TRBJ1-2; d_gene: -; abundance: -; v_gene: TRBV5-1; CDR3aa: CASSLGAQNHYGYTF; CDR3nt: TGCGCCAGCAGCTTGGGGGCTCAAAACCACTATGGCTACACCTTC
j_gene: TRBJ2-1; d_gene: -; abundance: -; v_gene: TRBV2; CDR3aa: CASSLSPLYNEQFF; CDR3nt: TGTGCCAGCAGTCTCTCACCTCTATACAATGAGCAGTTCTTC
j_gene: TRBJ2-1; d_gene: -; abundance: -; v_gene: TRBV11-2; CDR3aa: CASSLDGNEQFF; CDR3nt: TGTGCCAGCAGCTTAGACGGGAACGAGCAGTTCTTC
j_gene: TRBJ2-5; d_gene: TRBD2; abundance: -; v_gene: TRBV29-1; CDR3aa: CSVEGEGRETQYF; CDR3nt: TGCAGCGTTGAGGGGGAGGGAAGGGAGACCCAGTACTTC
j_gene: TRBJ2-5; d_gene: TRBD1; abundance: -; v_gene: TRBV6-5; CDR3aa: CASSYSTGVETQYF; CDR3nt: TGTGCCAGCAGTTACTCGACAGGGGTAGAGACCCAGTACTTC
j_gene: TRBJ1-5; d_gene: -; abundance: -; v_gene: TRBV7-2; CDR3aa: CASTYGGGDQPQHF; CDR3nt: TGTGCCAGCACTTACGGGGGGGGTGATCAGCCCCAGCATTTT
j_gene: TRBJ2-1; d_gene: TRBD2; abundance: -; v_gene: TRBV4-1; CDR3aa: CASSQDKRGVSYNEQFF; CDR3nt: TGCGCCAGCAGCCAAGATAAGCGGGGGGTGTCCTACAATGAGCAGTTCTTC
j_gene: TRBJ1-5; d_gene: TRBD1; abundance: once; v_gene: TRBV5-1; CDR3aa: CASSLEVRGIGTQHF; CDR3nt: TGCGCCAGCAGCTTGGAGGTCAGGGGGATAGGGACCCAGCATTTT
j_gene: TRBJ1-5; d_gene: -; abundance: few; v_gene: TRBV5-4; CDR3aa: CASSLGGRDSNQPQHF; CDR3nt: TGTGCCAGCAGCTTGGGCGGACGGGATAGCAATCAGCCCCAGCATTTT
j_gene: TRBJ1-2; d_gene: TRBD1; abundance: -; v_gene: TRBV5-1; CDR3aa: CASSHGTGGSNYGYTF; CDR3nt: TGCGCCAGCAGCCACGGCACAGGGGGGTCTAACTATGGCTACACCTTC
j_gene: TRBJ2-7; d_gene: TRBD2; abundance: -; v_gene: TRBV7-9; CDR3aa: CASSPGTSYEQYF; CDR3nt: TGTGCCAGCAGCCCAGGGACTAGCTACGAGCAGTACTTC
j_gene: TRBJ1-5; d_gene: -; abundance: -; v_gene: TRBV7-8; CDR3aa: CASSLARLDSNQPQHF; CDR3nt: TGTGCCAGCAGCTTAGCGCGGCTAGATAGCAATCAGCCCCAGCATTTT
j_gene: TRBJ2-2; d_gene: TRBD2; abundance: -; v_gene: TRBV19; CDR3aa: CASSIVLAGVGELFF; CDR3nt: TGTGCCAGTAGTATCGTCCTAGCGGGGGTCGGGGAGCTGTTTTTT
j_gene: TRBJ2-5; d_gene: -; abundance: few; v_gene: TRBV2; CDR3aa: CASSLGQETQYF; CDR3nt: TGTGCCAGCAGTCTAGGTCAAGAGACCCAGTACTTC
j_gene: TRBJ2-5; d_gene: -; abundance: few; v_gene: TRBV5-1; CDR3aa: CASTQGLAETQYF; CDR3nt: TGCGCCAGCACTCAAGGACTTGCGGAGACCCAGTACTTC
j_gene: TRBJ2-3; d_gene: -; abundance: -; v_gene: TRBV6-1; CDR3aa: CASSELGRADTQYF; CDR3nt: TGTGCCAGCAGTGAACTCGGGAGAGCAGATACGCAGTATTTT
j_gene: TRBJ1-2; d_gene: TRBD1; abundance: -; v_gene: TRBV11-2; CDR3aa: CASSSNRGSYTF; CDR3nt: TGTGCCAGCAGCTCTAACAGGGGTAGCTACACCTTC